Listed here are 15 T cell receptor beta chains from one sample, sequenced in a study of cytomegalovirus exposure and HLA in healthy donors listed by TCRdb under 2017. The receptor library was made with the immunoSEQ multiplex PCR assay. TCRdb limited this immuneACCESS table to in-frame rearrangements with V and J called. A share of clones is missing; checked studies link under half to unresolved V genes, and the rest is unexplained. Within this sample are approximately 72,000 clones, with 94% of them counted one time only. The top ten constitute about 0.6% of the sample. The material sequenced was PBMCs. Receptors originate from a woman aged 18-30 years in good health and CMV-seronegative.

The gene calls are TRBV7-6 and TRBJ1-4; 9 positions match TRBD1. The CDR3 consists of 15 residues. After removal of 1 base from V and 4 bases from J, the junction contained 1 base not matched to a gene. CDR1 is SGHVS, CDR2 FNYEAQ, per germline. The CDR3 sequence: CASSLGTGVNEKLFF. The CDR3 bases are TGTGCCAGCAGCTTAGGGACAGGGGTTAATGAAAAACTGTTTTTT. The full variable domain, completed using reference TRBV7-6 and TRBJ1-4, is GAGVSQSPRYKVTKRGQDVALRCDPISGHVSLYWYRQALGQGPEFLTYFNYEAQQDKSGLPNDRFSAERPEGSISTLTIQRTEQRDSAMYRCASSLGTGVNEKLFFGSGTQLSVL.

The J gene is TRBJ2-1, the V gene TRBV4-1; 12 bases are shared with TRBD2. CDR1 MGHRA and CDR2 YSYEKL come from the germline V gene. Trimming cost V 5 bases and J 7 bases; bases outside gene matches: 12. The length of the CDR3 is 17 residues. The CDR3 nucleotides read TGCGCCAGCAGCTTATCCATTGGACTAGCGGGGAATAATGAGCAGTTCTTC. It codes for CASSLSIGLAGNNEQFF.

This clone was seen once. V usage is TRBV14 and J usage is TRBJ1-4; D is perhaps TRBD1 (6 bases). V lost 4 bases, J lost 1 base, and 10 bases lay in between. Germline V gene data show CDR1 as SGHDN and CDR2 as FVKESK. The CDR3 is 15 amino acids. CDR3 residues: CASSPTGVTNEKLFF. The DNA of the CDR3 is TGTGCCAGCAGCCCGACAGGTGTAACTAATGAAAAACTGTTTTTT.

The V call is TRBV13, the J call TRBJ1-6; 8 bases match TRBD1. The V segment lost 5 bases and the J segment 9 bases; nucleotides outside the gene matches: 6. The length of the CDR3 is 14 residues. The V gene's germline CDR1 is PRHDT and CDR2 FYEKMQ (reference sequence). This chain's CDR3 is CASSPRTGRSPLHF. The CDR3 DNA is TGTGCCAGCAGCCCGAGGACAGGGCGTTCACCCCTCCACTTT.

The V and J genes are TRBV30 and TRBJ1-2, with D maybe TRBD1 (5 bases). V lost 4 bases and J 2 bases, leaving 11 bases between the germline ends. The CDR3 sequence is 13 residues long. Germline loops: CDR1 GTSNPN, CDR2 SVGIG (reference sequence). The CDR3 DNA sequence: TGTGCCTGGAAAACAGGACGGAACTATGGCTACACCTTC. This codes for CAWKTGRNYGYTF. Complete variable domain (other parts from reference TRBV30 and TRBJ1-2): SQTIHQWPATLVQPVGSPLSLECTVEGTSNPNLYWYRQAAGRGLQLLFYSVGIGQISSEVPQNLSASRPQDRQFILSSKKLLLSDSGFYLCAWKTGRNYGYTFGSGTRLTVV.

In nucleotides, the CDR3 is TGTGCCAGCAGCTTACCGGGACTAGCGGGGTACAATGAGCAGTTCTTC. Its protein product is CASSLPGLAGYNEQFF. The chain has TRBV5-5 and TRBJ2-1; 13 nucleotides match TRBD2. CDR1 SGHKS and CDR2 YYEKEE come from the germline V gene (reference sequence). The CDR3 loop spans 16 amino acids. Germline trimming cut 2 bases from V and 4 bases from J; bases unmatched to any gene: 3. The complete variable domain, with remaining parts taken from reference TRBV5-5 and TRBJ2-1, reads DAGVTQSPTHLIKTRGQQVTLRCSPISGHKSVSWYQQVLGQGPQFIFQYYEKEERGRGNFPDRFSARQFPNYSSELNVNALLLGDSALYLCASSLPGLAGYNEQFFGPGTRLTVL.

The chain has TRBV7-6 and TRBJ2-3; D may be TRBD1 (6 bases). V lost 1 base and J 0 bases, leaving 8 bases between the germline ends. The germline CDR1 and CDR2 sequences are SGHVS and FNYEAQ. The CDR3 loop spans 15 amino acids. CDR3 sequence reads: CASSLGQASTDTQYF. CDR3 bases: TGTGCCAGCAGCTTAGGACAGGCTAGCACAGATACGCAGTATTTT.

The J gene is TRBJ1-3, the V gene TRBV11-2; 7 bases align to TRBD1. This CDR3 contains 16 residues. Germline assignment: CDR1 SGHAT and CDR2 FQNNGV. V shed 4 bases, J shed 5 bases, and the junction held 11 bases outside the gene matches. The CDR3 bases are TGTGCCAGCAGCTGGGCTGACAGGGTTCCACGAAACACCATATATTTT. This translates into CASSWADRVPRNTIYF.

CDR3 bases: TGTGCCAGCAGCGCGGAGGTCCCAGATACGCAGTATTTT. This gives the protein CASSAEVPDTQYF. The chain combines TRBV5-6 with TRBJ2-3; weak D call: TRBD2 (5 bases). The CDR3 is made up of 13 amino acids. Trimming stripped 4 bases from V and 4 bases from J, with 10 bases between. Germline lookup yields CDR1 SGHDT and CDR2 YYEEEE.

The CDR3 loop reads CASSLTGSEGEQYF. Written as DNA, the CDR3 is TGCGCCAGCAGCTTGACAGGTTCGGAGGGGGAGCAGTACTTC. The chain employs TRBV5-1 and TRBJ2-7; possible D gene TRBD2, 6 bases. Per the germline V gene, CDR1 is SGHRS and CDR2 is YFSETQ. V lost 1 base to trimming and J lost 7 bases, with 15 bases between them. The CDR3 consists of 14 residues.

The V and J genes are TRBV5-4 and TRBJ1-1; a weak D match, TRBD1 (6 bases). Germline CDR1 SGHNT, CDR2 YYREEE (reference sequence). Trimming removed 2 bases at V and 3 bases at J, with 8 bases between. The CDR3 totals 13 residues. The CDR3 bases are TGTGCCAGCAGCTTTAACAGGGACACTGAAGCTTTCTTT. Its translation: CASSFNRDTEAFF.

The rearrangement links TRBV7-6 to TRBJ1-1; no clear D gene. The CDR3 sequence is 13 residues long. From germline, CDR1 is SGHVS and CDR2 FNYEAQ. V lost 4 bases and J lost 2, with 8 bases in between. The CDR3, as DNA: TGTGCCAGCAGCTCGGTGATCAACACTGAAGCTTTCTTT. Translated: CASSSVINTEAFF. The full variable domain, with the rest looked up from reference TRBV7-6 and TRBJ1-1, is GAGVSQSPRYKVTKRGQDVALRCDPISGHVSLYWYRQALGQGPEFLTYFNYEAQQDKSGLPNDRFSAERPEGSISTLTIQRTEQRDSAMYRCASSSVINTEAFFGQGTRLTVV.

The gene calls are TRBV9 and TRBJ1-1; no clear D. V lost 0 bases and J 5 bases, leaving 8 bases between the germline ends. The CDR3 length is 13 residues. CDR1 and CDR2 (germline): SGDLS, YYNGEE. The CDR3: CASSVGQLTEAFF. The CDR3 DNA reads as TGTGCCAGCAGCGTAGGGCAGTTGACTGAAGCTTTCTTT.

The chain carries TRBV5-4 and TRBJ2-1; 9 nucleotides agree with TRBD1. Germline CDR1 reads SGHNT; CDR2 reads YYREEE (reference sequence). With 4 bases clipped from V and 5 bases from J, the junction kept 7 bases outside the gene matches. There are 15 residues in the CDR3. CDR3 bases: TGTGCCAGCAGCGGGACGGGACAGGGAGACAATGAGCAGTTCTTC. It encodes CASSGTGQGDNEQFF.

The chain joins TRBV11-3 to TRBJ2-5; 9 nucleotides agree with TRBD1. V was clipped by 5 bases and J by 1 base; unmatched bases: 8. This CDR3 is 16 amino acids long. From germline, CDR1 is SGHNT and CDR2 YENEEA. The CDR3 nucleotides are TGTGCCAGCAGCCATGGACAGGGGACGGGCCAAGAGACCCAGTACTTC. Encoded protein: CASSHGQGTGQETQYF.